The rows below give T cell receptor beta chains drawn from one sample of a study of cytomegalovirus exposure and HLA in healthy donors. The repertoire was sequenced with immunoSEQ multiplex PCR; TCRdb's copy has only in-frame clones and lacks some. The sample shows just over 85,000 clones, roughly 70% of them seen only once. The sample taken for sequencing was PBMCs. Every receptor here comes from a man aged 35-49 years in good health and CMV-seronegative. Both conserved end residues are part of each CDR3. The D gene is left open where the match is weak. The size entry is marked missing in some rows and otherwise reads once, few, many or a size class.

v_call	d_call	clone_size	j_call	cdr3_aa	cdr3_nt
TRBV7-8	TRBD1	-	TRBJ1-2	CASSLALGTGSNYGYTF	TGTGCCAGCAGCTTAGCCCTCGGGACAGGGTCGAACTATGGCTACACCTTC
TRBV25-1	TRBD2	-	TRBJ2-7	CASSPLGEGRLGEQYF	TGTGCCAGCAGTCCCTTAGGGGAGGGGAGACTTGGCGAGCAGTACTTC
TRBV7-7	TRBD1	-	TRBJ2-5	CASSQGAGETQYF	TGTGCCAGCTCTCAGGGGGCGGGCGAGACCCAGTACTTC
TRBV11-1	-	-	TRBJ2-7	CASSDGGGIYEQYF	TGTGCCAGCAGCGACGGAGGGGGCATCTACGAGCAGTACTTC
TRBV28	-	once	TRBJ1-5	CASSIVPRDQPQHF	TGTGCCAGCAGCATCGTCCCCCGGGATCAGCCCCAGCATTTT
TRBV19	TRBD2	-	TRBJ2-7	CASSIDTPSGGSYEQYF	TGTGCCAGTAGTATTGACACACCTAGCGGGGGCTCCTACGAGCAGTACTTC
TRBV2	-	-	TRBJ2-7	CASSEDGDPPYEQYF	TGTGCCAGCAGTGAAGACGGGGATCCCCCCTACGAGCAGTACTTC
TRBV11-3	-	-	TRBJ1-1	CASSSDRYTEAFF	TGTGCCAGCAGCTCGGACAGATACACTGAAGCTTTCTTT
TRBV10-3	TRBD1	-	TRBJ2-3	CAITPQGRDTQYF	TGTGCCATCACTCCACAGGGGAGAGATACGCAGTATTTT
TRBV11-2	-	-	TRBJ1-1	CASSLARENTEAFF	TGTGCCAGCAGCTTAGCCCGGGAGAACACTGAAGCTTTCTTT
TRBV27	-	-	TRBJ1-2	CASSLSQAAGGRYGYTF	TGTGCCAGCAGTTTATCTCAGGCCGCCGGTGGGAGATATGGCTACACCTTC
TRBV7-3	TRBD2	-	TRBJ2-2	CASSLKRASGGATNTGELFF	TGTGCCAGCAGCTTAAAACGGGCTAGCGGGGGGGCCACGAACACCGGGGAGCTGTTTTTT
TRBV5-5	-	few	TRBJ1-2	CASSLDSGTWGYTF	TGTGCCAGCAGCTTGGATAGTGGGACTTGGGGCTACACCTTC
TRBV7-2	TRBD1	-	TRBJ1-2	CASSEDRVWDGYTF	TGTGCCAGCAGCGAGGACAGGGTATGGGACGGCTACACCTTC
TRBV15	TRBD1	-	TRBJ1-2	CATWDRLYGYTF	TGTGCCACCTGGGACAGACTCTATGGCTACACCTTC
TRBV7-9	TRBD2	-	TRBJ2-5	CASSFSTGTSGGRLDF	TGTGCCAGCAGCTTCTCCACCGGGACTAGCGGGGGAAGATTGGACTTC
TRBV21-1	-	few	TRBJ2-7	CASSKSSGGAYEQYF	TGTGCCAGCAGCAAATCTAGCGGGGGGGCCTACGAGCAGTACTTC
TRBV5-4	-	-	TRBJ1-1	CASSDHPGRNTEAFF	TGTGCCAGCAGCGATCACCCAGGGCGGAACACTGAAGCTTTCTTT
TRBV2	TRBD1	-	TRBJ2-5	CASSVGQGLFQETQYF	TGTGCCAGCAGTGTGGGACAGGGGCTTTTCCAAGAGACCCAGTACTTC
TRBV7-3	TRBD2	-	TRBJ2-1	CASSSGGGGTYNEQFF	TGTGCCAGCAGCTCGGGCGGGGGGGGCACCTACAATGAGCAGTTCTTC
TRBV7-2	TRBD1	-	TRBJ2-7	CASSTYSMGQAYEQYF	TGTGCCAGCAGCACCTATTCTATGGGACAGGCCTACGAGCAGTACTTC
TRBV4-1	TRBD1	-	TRBJ2-7	CASSKGTAASEQYF	TGCGCCAGCAGCAAGGGGACAGCAGCCTCCGAGCAGTACTTC
TRBV4-3	-	once	TRBJ1-1	CASSQGAGNTEAFF	TGCGCCAGCAGCCAAGGGGCGGGAAACACTGAAGCTTTCTTT
TRBV19	TRBD1	few	TRBJ1-1	CASTHYRGTEAFF	TGTGCCAGTACTCATTACAGGGGAACTGAAGCTTTCTTT
TRBV2	-	-	TRBJ1-2	CASSEWEDSLYGYTF	TGTGCCAGCAGTGAATGGGAGGATTCGCTCTATGGCTACACCTTC
TRBV19	TRBD2	-	TRBJ2-3	CASSEVAGGYTQYF	TGTGCCAGTAGTGAGGTAGCGGGGGGGTATACGCAGTATTTT
TRBV7-8	-	-	TRBJ1-5	CASSLGHEDQPQHF	TGTGCCAGCAGCTTAGGTCACGAGGATCAGCCCCAGCATTTT
TRBV9	-	-	TRBJ1-5	CASSVEEGNQPQHF	TGTGCCAGCAGCGTAGAAGAGGGCAATCAGCCCCAGCATTTT
TRBV6-5	TRBD1	-	TRBJ2-7	CASSYSTGQRTYEQYF	TGTGCCAGCAGTTACTCAACGGGACAGCGAACCTACGAGCAGTACTTC
TRBV5-5	-	-	TRBJ2-3	CASSLHGTSTDTQYF	TGTGCCAGCAGCTTGCACGGGACTAGCACAGATACGCAGTATTTT
TRBV5-6	-	-	TRBJ2-7	CASSLLNRAYEQYF	TGTGCCAGCAGCTTGTTGAACAGGGCCTACGAGCAGTACTTC
TRBV7-9	-	-	TRBJ1-1	CASSFSLYTEAFF	TGTGCCAGCAGTTTTAGTCTCTACACTGAAGCTTTCTTT
TRBV2	TRBD1	few	TRBJ1-2	CARTGTGVVGYTF	TGTGCCAGAACCGGGACAGGGGTAGTTGGCTACACCTTC
TRBV4-1	TRBD1	-	TRBJ1-6	CASSRGQGLFSPLHF	TGCGCCAGCAGCCGAGGACAGGGTCTATTCTCACCCCTCCACTTT
TRBV5-1	-	-	TRBJ1-1	CASSSRDMGTEAFF	TGCGCCAGCAGCTCTCGGGACATGGGGACTGAAGCTTTCTTT
TRBV6-4	TRBD2	-	TRBJ2-3	CASSHGGAETDTQYF	TGTGCCAGCAGCCACGGGGGGGCTGAAACAGATACGCAGTATTTT
TRBV18	-	few	TRBJ2-1	CASSPPGGPGYNEQFF	TGTGCCAGCTCACCACCCGGGGGGCCGGGGTACAATGAGCAGTTCTTC
TRBV18	TRBD1	-	TRBJ2-6	CASSPTPRTGEDYGANVLTF	TGTGCCAGCTCACCCACTCCACGGACAGGGGAGGATTATGGGGCCAACGTCCTGACTTTC
TRBV7-9	TRBD1	once	TRBJ2-2	CASSPNWGQGAATGELFF	TGTGCCAGCAGCCCCAATTGGGGACAGGGGGCGGCCACCGGGGAGCTGTTTTTT
TRBV7-3	TRBD1	-	TRBJ2-7	CASSKDRGETYEQYF	TGTGCCAGCAGCAAGGACAGGGGAGAAACCTACGAGCAGTACTTC
TRBV29-1	TRBD1	-	TRBJ1-2	CSVGMDRDLYGYTF	TGCAGCGTGGGCATGGACAGGGATTTGTATGGCTACACCTTC
TRBV7-2	-	once	TRBJ1-6	CASSLGPVNSPLHF	TGTGCCAGCAGCTTAGGCCCAGTAAATTCACCCCTCCACTTT
TRBV5-1	TRBD1	many	TRBJ2-2	CASSSPQGVNTGELFF	TGCGCCAGCAGCTCCCCCCAGGGGGTAAACACCGGGGAGCTGTTTTTT
TRBV6-6	TRBD2	-	TRBJ2-7	CASSPMPPSGGWEQYF	TGTGCCAGCAGCCCCATGCCGCCTAGCGGGGGTTGGGAGCAGTACTTC
TRBV28	-	once	TRBJ2-5	CASSLGQTPTETQYF	TGTGCCAGCAGTTTGGGGCAGACCCCAACAGAGACCCAGTACTTC
TRBV5-1	TRBD1	-	TRBJ2-1	CASSSGQGANEQFF	TGCGCCAGCAGCTCCGGACAGGGAGCCAATGAGCAGTTCTTC